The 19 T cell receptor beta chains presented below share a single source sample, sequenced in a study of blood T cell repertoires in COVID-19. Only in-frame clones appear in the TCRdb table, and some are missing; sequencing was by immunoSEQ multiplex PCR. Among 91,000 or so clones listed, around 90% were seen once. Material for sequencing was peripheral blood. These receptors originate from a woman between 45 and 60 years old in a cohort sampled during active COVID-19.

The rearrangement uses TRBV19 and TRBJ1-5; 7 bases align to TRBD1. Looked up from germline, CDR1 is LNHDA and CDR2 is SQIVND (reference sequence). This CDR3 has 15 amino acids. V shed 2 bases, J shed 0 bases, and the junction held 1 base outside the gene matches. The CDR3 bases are TGTGCCAGTAGTATACAGGGGGATAGCAATCAGCCCCAGCATTTT. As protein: CASSIQGDSNQPQHF.

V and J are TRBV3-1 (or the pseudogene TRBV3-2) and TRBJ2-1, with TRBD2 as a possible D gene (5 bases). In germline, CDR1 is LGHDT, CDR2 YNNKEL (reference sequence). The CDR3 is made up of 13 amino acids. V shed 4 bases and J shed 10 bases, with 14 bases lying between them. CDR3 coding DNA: TGTGCCAGCAGCCCCCGCCGGAGAGGGGAGCAGTTCTTC. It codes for CASSPRRRGEQFF.

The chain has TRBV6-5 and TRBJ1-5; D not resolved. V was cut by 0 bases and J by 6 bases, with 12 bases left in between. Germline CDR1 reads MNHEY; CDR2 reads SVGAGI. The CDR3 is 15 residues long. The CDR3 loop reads CASSYSWDSGQPQHF. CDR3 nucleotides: TGTGCCAGCAGTTACTCATGGGATAGCGGTCAGCCCCAGCATTTT.

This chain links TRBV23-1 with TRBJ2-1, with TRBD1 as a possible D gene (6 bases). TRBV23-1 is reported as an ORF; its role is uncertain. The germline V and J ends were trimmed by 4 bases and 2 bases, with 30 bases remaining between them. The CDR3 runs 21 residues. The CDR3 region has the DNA TGCGCCAGCAGTCCCCCCCGCGACAGGAAAATAAAATATGTGACCTACAATGAGCAGTTCTTC. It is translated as CASSPPRDRKIKYVTYNEQFF.

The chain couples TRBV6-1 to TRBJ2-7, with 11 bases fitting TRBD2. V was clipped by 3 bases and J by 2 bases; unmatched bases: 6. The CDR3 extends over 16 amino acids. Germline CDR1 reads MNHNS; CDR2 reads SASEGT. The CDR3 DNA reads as TGTGCCAGCAGTGATAGCGGGGGGGCCACGGCCTACGAGCAGTACTTC. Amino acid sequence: CASSDSGGATAYEQYF.

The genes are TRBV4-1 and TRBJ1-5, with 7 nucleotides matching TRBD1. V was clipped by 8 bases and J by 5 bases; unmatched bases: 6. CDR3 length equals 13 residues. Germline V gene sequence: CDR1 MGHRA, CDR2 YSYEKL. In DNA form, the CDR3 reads TGCGCCAGCGCCAGGGGGTTCGATCAGCCCCAGCATTTT. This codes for CASARGFDQPQHF.

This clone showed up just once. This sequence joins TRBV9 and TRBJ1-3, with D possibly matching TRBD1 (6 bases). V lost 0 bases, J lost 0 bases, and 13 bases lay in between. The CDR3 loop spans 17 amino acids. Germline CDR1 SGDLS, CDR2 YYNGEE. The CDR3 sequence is CASSVGPQGSSGNTIYF. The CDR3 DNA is TGTGCCAGCAGCGTAGGGCCACAGGGCAGCTCTGGAAACACCATATATTTT. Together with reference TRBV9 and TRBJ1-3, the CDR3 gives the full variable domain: DSGVTQTPKHLITATGQRVTLRCSPRSGDLSVYWYQQSLDQGLQFLIQYYNGEERAKGNILERFSAQQFPDLHSELNLSSLELGDSALYFCASSVGPQGSSGNTIYFGEGSWLTVV.

CDR3 sequence (DNA): TGTGCCAGTAGTATCCGGCGGGAGGTAGGCGGGGAGCTGTTTTTT. Translating gives CASSIRREVGGELFF. J is TRBJ2-2 and V is TRBV19; 8 bases line up with TRBD2. The CDR3 runs to 15 residues. V shed 3 bases, J shed 7 bases, and the junction held 7 bases outside the gene matches. Germline V gene data show CDR1 as LNHDA and CDR2 as SQIVND (reference sequence).

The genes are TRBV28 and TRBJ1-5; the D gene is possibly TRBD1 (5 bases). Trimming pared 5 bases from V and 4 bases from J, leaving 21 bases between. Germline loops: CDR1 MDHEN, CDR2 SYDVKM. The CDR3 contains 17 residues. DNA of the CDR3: TGTGCCAGCAGTCCTATTCGGACAAAAGCAAAGAATCAGCCCCAGCATTTT. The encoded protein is CASSPIRTKAKNQPQHF.

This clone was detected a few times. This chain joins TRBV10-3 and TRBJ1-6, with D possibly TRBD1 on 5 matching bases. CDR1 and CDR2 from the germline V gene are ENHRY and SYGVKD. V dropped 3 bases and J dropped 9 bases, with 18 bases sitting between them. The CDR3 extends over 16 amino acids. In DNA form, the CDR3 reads TGTGCCATCAGTGACTCGACCTGGCCAGGGCGTTCACCCCTCCACTTT. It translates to CAISDSTWPGRSPLHF.

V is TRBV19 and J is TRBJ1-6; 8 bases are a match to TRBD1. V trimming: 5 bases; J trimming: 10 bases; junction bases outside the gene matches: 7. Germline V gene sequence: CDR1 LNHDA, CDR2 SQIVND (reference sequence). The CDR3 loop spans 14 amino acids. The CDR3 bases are TGTGCCAGTAGTGGGGGACAGGCCAAATCACCCCTCCACTTT. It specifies CASSGGQAKSPLHF.

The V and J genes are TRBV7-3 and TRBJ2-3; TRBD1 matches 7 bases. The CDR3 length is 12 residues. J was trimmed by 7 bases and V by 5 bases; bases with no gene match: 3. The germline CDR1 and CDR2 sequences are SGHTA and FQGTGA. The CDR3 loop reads CASSLQGNTQYF. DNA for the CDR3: TGTGCCAGCAGCCTACAGGGGAATACGCAGTATTTT.

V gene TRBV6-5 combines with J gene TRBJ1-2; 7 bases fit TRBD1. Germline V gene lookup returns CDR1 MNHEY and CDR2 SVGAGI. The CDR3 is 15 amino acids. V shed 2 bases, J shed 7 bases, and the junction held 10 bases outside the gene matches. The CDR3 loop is CASSYALRTGGGYTF. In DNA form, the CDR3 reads TGTGCCAGCAGTTACGCGCTACGGACAGGCGGTGGCTACACCTTC.

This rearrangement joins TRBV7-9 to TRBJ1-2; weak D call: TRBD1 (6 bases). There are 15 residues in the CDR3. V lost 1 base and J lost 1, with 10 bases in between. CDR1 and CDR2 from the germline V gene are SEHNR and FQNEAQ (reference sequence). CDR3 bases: TGTGCCAGCAGCTTAGATGGGGGCATTAACTATGGCTACACCTTC. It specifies CASSLDGGINYGYTF. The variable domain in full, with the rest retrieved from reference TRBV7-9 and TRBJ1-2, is DTGVSQNPRHKITKRGQNVTFRCDPISEHNRLYWYRQTLGQGPEFLTYFQNEAQLEKSRLLSDRFSAERPKGSFSTLEIQRTEQGDSAMYLCASSLDGGINYGYTFGSGTRLTVV.

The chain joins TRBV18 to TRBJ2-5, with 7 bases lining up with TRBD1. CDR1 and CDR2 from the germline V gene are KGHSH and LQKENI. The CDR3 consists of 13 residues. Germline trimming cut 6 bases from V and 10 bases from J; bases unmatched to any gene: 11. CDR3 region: CASSRQGLDVQYF. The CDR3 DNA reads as TGTGCCAGCTCTCGACAGGGTTTGGACGTCCAGTACTTC.

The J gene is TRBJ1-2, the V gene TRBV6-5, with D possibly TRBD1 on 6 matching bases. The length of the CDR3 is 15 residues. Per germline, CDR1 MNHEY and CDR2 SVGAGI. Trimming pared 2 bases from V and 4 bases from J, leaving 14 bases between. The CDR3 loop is CASSYNRVKSYGYTF. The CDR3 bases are TGTGCCAGCAGTTACAACAGGGTCAAATCCTATGGCTACACCTTC.

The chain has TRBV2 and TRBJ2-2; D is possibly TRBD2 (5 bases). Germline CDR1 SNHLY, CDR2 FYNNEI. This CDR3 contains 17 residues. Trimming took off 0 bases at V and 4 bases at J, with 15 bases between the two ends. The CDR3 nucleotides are TGTGCCAGCAGTGAAGCACCGCCTCGGGGAGTCACCGGGGAGCTGTTTTTT. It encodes CASSEAPPRGVTGELFF.

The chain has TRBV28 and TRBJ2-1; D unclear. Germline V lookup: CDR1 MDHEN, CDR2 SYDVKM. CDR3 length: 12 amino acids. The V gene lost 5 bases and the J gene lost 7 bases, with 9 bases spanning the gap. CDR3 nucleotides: TGTGCCAGCAGTCCTACCTGGAATGAGCAGTTCTTC. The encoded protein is CASSPTWNEQFF.

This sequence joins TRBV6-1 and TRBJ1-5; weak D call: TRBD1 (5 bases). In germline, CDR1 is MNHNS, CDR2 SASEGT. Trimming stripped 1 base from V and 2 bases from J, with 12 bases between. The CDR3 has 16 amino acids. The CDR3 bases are TGTGCCAGCAGTGAAGGGGACTTAGGAGGCAATCAGCCCCAGCATTTT. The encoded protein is CASSEGDLGGNQPQHF.